The subject of this entry is one TCR beta chain. Its specificity is unknown. Every patient had relapsed following autologous stem cell transplantation, and cohorts differed in brentuximab vedotin exposure. The repertoire was sequenced with immunoSEQ multiplex PCR; TCRdb's copy has only in-frame clones and lacks some. The data hold approximately 70,000 clones, with approximately 94% observed a single time. This sample is drawn from a study of PD-1 blockade in classical Hodgkin lymphoma. Study-level findings and limits: Patients newly diagnosed and complete responders had comparable baseline diversity.

This receptor was identified in a human donor with classical Hodgkin lymphoma. The sequences come from peripheral blood mononuclear cells (PBMCs), collected at baseline.

The CDR3 nucleotides are TGTGCCAGCAGTTTAGGGACAGGGGCGGAGGGGGAGCTGTTTTTT. Amino acids: CASSLGTGAEGELFF. This rearrangement joins TRBV27 to TRBJ2-2, with TRBD1 matching over 10 bases. This CDR3 comprises 15 residues. The germline gives CDR1 MNHEY, CDR2 SMNVEV (reference sequence). V trimming: 2 bases; J trimming: 8 bases; junction bases outside the gene matches: 5.